The 29 T cell receptor beta chains given below trace back to one sample, sequenced in a study of cytomegalovirus exposure and HLA in healthy donors. Use of 60 Vbeta and 13 Jbeta primers characterized the PCR. The assay was immunoSEQ multiplex PCR, and TCRdb's table has in-frame clones only and misses some. The sample has some 150,000 clones; 65% to 90% are singletons. The sequenced sample was PBMCs. The receptor source for this set is a woman aged 25-40 years in good health and CMV-seronegative.

V gene TRBV18 combines with J gene TRBJ2-3; 13 bases are shared with TRBD2. The germline V gene has CDR1 KGHSH and CDR2 LQKENI. This CDR3 has 16 amino acids. Losses at the gene ends were 3 bases for V and 2 bases for J; bases not matched to a gene: 2. The DNA of the CDR3 is TGTGCCAGCTCACCCGGACTAGCGGGGGCCACAGATACGCAGTATTTT. Translation: CASSPGLAGATDTQYF.

The CDR3 loop is CASSQEAQGWTEAFF. CDR3 bases: TGCGCCAGCAGCCAAGAAGCCCAGGGGTGGACTGAAGCTTTCTTT. The gene calls are TRBV4-3 and TRBJ1-1; possibly TRBD1 for D (6 bases). The V gene lost 0 bases and the J gene lost 5 bases, with 13 bases spanning the gap. CDR3 length: 15 amino acids. Germline CDR1 reads LGHNA; CDR2 reads YSLEER.

The CDR3, as DNA: TGTGCCAGCAGCTTAATGGCAGGTTATGGCTACACCTTC. It codes for CASSLMAGYGYTF. The rearrangement uses TRBV7-2 and TRBJ1-2; D ambiguous. V was shortened by 2 bases and J by 5 bases, with 9 bases between the two germline ends. This CDR3 comprises 13 residues. CDR1 is SGHTA and CDR2 is FQGNSA in the germline V gene.

The rearrangement joins TRBV30 to TRBJ1-2, with D hard to call. The CDR3 is 11 residues long. Germline V gene sequence: CDR1 GTSNPN, CDR2 SVGIG (reference sequence). The V end was cut by 4 bases, the J end by 1 base, with 4 bases between. The CDR3 here is CAWTVNYGYTF. DNA for the CDR3: TGTGCCTGGACAGTTAACTATGGCTACACCTTC.

CDR3 amino acids: CASSVGAGGDEKLFF. The CDR3 DNA sequence: TGTGCCAGCAGCGTAGGGGCTGGAGGTGATGAAAAACTGTTTTTT. This rearrangement joins TRBV9 to TRBJ1-4, with D unclear. V was cut by 0 bases and J by 6 bases, with 12 bases left in between. The CDR3 is made up of 15 amino acids. Germline CDR1 is SGDLS and CDR2 is YYNGEE.

The chain has TRBV7-9 and TRBJ2-7; TRBD2 aligns across 9 bases. The CDR3 extends over 15 amino acids. Germline CDR1 reads SEHNR; CDR2 reads FQNEAQ (reference sequence). The V gene end was trimmed by 0 bases and the J gene end by 3 bases; junction bases not matched to a gene: 3. The CDR3 DNA reads TGTGCCAGCAGCTTAGCGGTAGCGGGAGTCTACGAGCAGTACTTC. This sequence encodes CASSLAVAGVYEQYF.

The chain uses TRBV28 and TRBJ2-5, with 9 positions matching TRBD1. Trimming cost V 4 bases and J 5 bases; bases outside gene matches: 14. Per germline, CDR1 MDHEN and CDR2 SYDVKM. The CDR3 length is 17 residues. CDR3 sequence reads: CASSSHRDRAKRETQYF. The CDR3 DNA follows: TGTGCCAGCAGTTCACACCGGGACAGGGCAAAGAGGGAGACCCAGTACTTC.

The chain employs TRBV7-9 and TRBJ1-1; no clear D gene. CDR1 SEHNR and CDR2 FQNEAQ come from the germline V gene (reference sequence). Trimming pared 2 bases from V and 10 bases from J, leaving 8 bases between. CDR3 size: 11 residues. Here the CDR3 reads CASSLPPGAFF. DNA of the CDR3: TGTGCCAGCAGCTTACCGCCAGGAGCTTTCTTT.

J is TRBJ1-4 and V is TRBV15, with a possible D match to TRBD1 (6 bases). Per the germline V gene, CDR1 is LNHNV and CDR2 is YYDKDF (reference sequence). V lost 0 bases and J lost 7, with 18 bases in between. The CDR3 runs 17 residues. CDR3 in amino acids: CATSREPTGGFVEKLFF. CDR3 coding DNA: TGTGCCACCAGCAGAGAACCCACGGGGGGCTTTGTTGAAAAACTGTTTTTT.

This clone was seen once. This rearrangement joins TRBV5-5 to TRBJ2-2; the D gene is possibly TRBD1 (6 bases). V was cut by 0 bases and J by 6 bases, with 9 bases left in between. Germline V gives CDR1 SGHKS, CDR2 YYEKEE (reference sequence). This CDR3 spans 14 amino acids. The CDR3 loop is CASSLAGVAGELFF. In DNA, the CDR3 is TGTGCCAGCAGCTTGGCAGGGGTCGCCGGGGAGCTGTTTTTT.

A few counts support this clone. The rearrangement uses TRBV5-6 and TRBJ1-5; D remains unclear. Per germline, CDR1 SGHDT and CDR2 YYEEEE. The CDR3 runs to 13 residues. Trimming took off 0 bases at V and 8 bases at J, with 9 bases between the two ends. CDR3 in DNA: TGTGCCAGCAGCTTGGTCCGCGCAAAGCCCCAGCATTTT. It specifies CASSLVRAKPQHF.

V usage is TRBV9 and J usage is TRBJ2-2, with 9 bases aligning to TRBD2. With 4 bases clipped from V and 1 base from J, the junction kept 5 bases outside the gene matches. CDR3 length: 16 residues. Looked up from germline, CDR1 is SGDLS and CDR2 is YYNGEE. CDR3 loop: CASSSRLAENTGELFF. CDR3 bases: TGTGCCAGCAGCTCCCGACTAGCGGAGAACACCGGGGAGCTGTTTTTT.

The chain uses TRBV7-2 and TRBJ2-5, with D perhaps TRBD1 (6 bases). Deletions cut 0 bases from V and 2 bases from J, with 10 bases between. Germline V gene sequence: CDR1 SGHTA, CDR2 FQGNSA. The CDR3 extends over 15 amino acids. The CDR3 sequence is CASSLAGAGQETQYF. The DNA of the CDR3 is TGTGCCAGCAGCTTAGCGGGGGCTGGGCAAGAGACCCAGTACTTC.

The rearrangement joins TRBV2 to TRBJ2-5; TRBD1 matches at 8 bases. Per germline, CDR1 SNHLY and CDR2 FYNNEI. This CDR3 spans 14 amino acids. J gave up 5 bases and V 6 bases, and 8 bases lay outside the gene matches. Here the CDR3 DNA reads TGTGCCAGCAGGACCGGACAGGGTTCGGAGACCCAGTACTTC. Amino acid sequence: CASRTGQGSETQYF.

The V call is TRBV11-2, the J call TRBJ2-5; 10 nucleotides match TRBD2. The length of the CDR3 is 15 residues. The junction had 5 bases not matched to a gene; V was cut back by 0 bases and J by 7 bases. Germline V gene data show CDR1 as SGHAT and CDR2 as FQNNGV. CDR3 bases: TGTGCCAGCAGCTTAGATCGGGCTAGCGGGGGGACCCAGTACTTC. It encodes CASSLDRASGGTQYF.

The table lists this clone with a few counts. The J gene is TRBJ1-1, the V gene TRBV5-1, with D uncertain. This CDR3 has 13 amino acids. Germline values: CDR1 SGHRS, CDR2 YFSETQ. V lost 1 base, J lost 1 base, and 5 bases lay in between. CDR3 nucleotides: TGCGCCAGCAGCTTGTTACAGAACACTGAAGCTTTCTTT. Its translation is CASSLLQNTEAFF.

V is TRBV9 and J is TRBJ1-2, with 10 bases lining up with TRBD1. Germline V CDR1 and CDR2: SGDLS, YYNGEE. V lost 4 bases to trimming and J lost 3 bases; unmatched junction nucleotides: 6. The CDR3 extends over 15 amino acids. Written as DNA, the CDR3 is TGTGCCAGCAGCCCTTGGGACAGGGGATACTATGGCTACACCTTC. Protein: CASSPWDRGYYGYTF.

The V call is TRBV5-6, the J call TRBJ2-5; TRBD2 might be the D (6 bases). The CDR3 totals 16 residues. Trimming took off 5 bases at V and 5 bases at J, with 22 bases between the two ends. Germline-derived CDR1 and CDR2 are SGHDT and YYEEEE. The DNA of the CDR3 is TGTGCCAGCAGTCCCCACGGGAGAGGGGCGGGCGAGACCCAGTACTTC. It encodes CASSPHGRGAGETQYF.

This clone has only one observation. The rearrangement joins TRBV19 to TRBJ2-7; 11 bases align to TRBD2. This CDR3 has 17 residues. In germline, CDR1 is LNHDA, CDR2 SQIVND (reference sequence). With V trimmed by 1 base and J by 2 bases, 7 bases remained unmatched. DNA of the CDR3: TGTGCCAGTAGTATAGCGTCTAGCGGGAGGATAGCCTACGAGCAGTACTTC. Its protein product is CASSIASSGRIAYEQYF.

The V and J genes are TRBV5-4 and TRBJ2-7; D is perhaps TRBD2 (6 bases). CDR3 length: 14 amino acids. The germline gives CDR1 SGHNT, CDR2 YYREEE (reference sequence). Trimming took off 2 bases at V and 7 bases at J, with 16 bases between the two ends. The CDR3 DNA reads as TGTGCCAGCAGCTTTCAAACTAGCCCGGGAGAGCAGTACTTC. As protein: CASSFQTSPGEQYF.

The J gene is TRBJ2-7, the V gene TRBV7-3; 7 nucleotides align to TRBD2. The CDR3 consists of 13 residues. The J segment lost 6 bases and the V segment lost 4 bases, leaving 6 bases of the junction unmatched. CDR1 SGHTA and CDR2 FQGTGA come from the germline V gene. CDR3 DNA sequence: TGTGCCAGCAGCTCTACCGGGAGGTCCGAGCAGTACTTC. Its translation: CASSSTGRSEQYF.

This chain's CDR3 is CASSLLVAGLSYEQYF. The CDR3 region has the DNA TGTGCCAGCAGCCTCTTGGTAGCGGGATTATCCTACGAGCAGTACTTC. The chain couples TRBV14 to TRBJ2-7, with 8 bases lining up with TRBD2. The V and J ends lost 4 bases and 1 base, in that order; junction bases with no gene match: 9. This CDR3 contains 16 residues. Germline V gene sequence: CDR1 SGHDN, CDR2 FVKESK.

The chain has TRBV9 and TRBJ2-3; no definite D call. The CDR3 covers 12 residues. V lost 0 bases and J 6 bases, leaving 5 bases between the germline ends. The germline gives CDR1 SGDLS, CDR2 YYNGEE. The chain's CDR3 is CASSVVSDTQYF. The CDR3 bases are TGTGCCAGCAGCGTAGTTTCGGATACGCAGTATTTT. The complete variable domain, with remaining parts taken from reference TRBV9 and TRBJ2-3, reads DSGVTQTPKHLITATGQRVTLRCSPRSGDLSVYWYQQSLDQGLQFLIQYYNGEERAKGNILERFSAQQFPDLHSELNLSSLELGDSALYFCASSVVSDTQYFGPGTRLTVL.

The chain carries TRBV5-5 and TRBJ2-7, with a weak D call TRBD1 (5 bases). The CDR3 spans 13 residues. The germline V gene encodes CDR1 SGHKS and CDR2 YYEKEE (reference sequence). Trimming took off 3 bases at V and 4 bases at J, with 11 bases between the two ends. CDR3: CASSWSAGYEQYF. The CDR3 DNA is TGTGCCAGCAGCTGGTCTGCAGGGTACGAGCAGTACTTC.

The chain joins TRBV6-1 to TRBJ2-7; D is undetermined. Trimming took off 2 bases at V and 1 base at J, with 9 bases between the two ends. The germline V gene encodes CDR1 MNHNS and CDR2 SASEGT. The length of the CDR3 is 14 residues. The CDR3: CASSEYGRSYEQYF. The CDR3, as DNA: TGTGCCAGCAGTGAATATGGCAGGTCCTACGAGCAGTACTTC.

The CDR3 loop reads CASSLLLVRRETQYF. DNA for the CDR3: TGTGCCAGCAGCTTACTTCTAGTAAGGAGGGAGACCCAGTACTTC. This rearrangement joins TRBV7-9 to TRBJ2-5, with a weak D call TRBD2 (5 bases). CDR1 is SEHNR and CDR2 is FQNEAQ in the germline V gene (reference sequence). V dropped 2 bases and J dropped 5 bases, with 15 bases sitting between them. This CDR3 spans 15 amino acids. Variable domain in full (rest from reference TRBV7-9 and TRBJ2-5): DTGVSQNPRHKITKRGQNVTFRCDPISEHNRLYWYRQTLGQGPEFLTYFQNEAQLEKSRLLSDRFSAERPKGSFSTLEIQRTEQGDSAMYLCASSLLLVRRETQYFGPGTRLLVL.

The J gene is TRBJ1-5, the V gene TRBV15; possibly TRBD1 for D (5 bases). The CDR3 runs to 14 residues. Germline-derived CDR1 and CDR2 are LNHNV and YYDKDF (reference sequence). With 1 base removed from V and 3 bases from J, the gap between germline ends came to 7 bases. The CDR3 sequence is CATSRGGHNQPQHF. CDR3 in DNA: TGTGCCACCAGCAGAGGGGGCCACAATCAGCCCCAGCATTTT.

This CDR3 reads CASSKTGGADSNQPQHF. CDR3 in DNA: TGTGCCAGCAGCAAAACAGGGGGCGCGGATAGCAATCAGCCCCAGCATTTT. The chain has TRBV21-1 and TRBJ1-5; TRBD1, the table's D call, was not compared with the DNA. TRBV21-1 is flagged as a pseudogene. The CDR3 spans 17 residues.

The rearrangement joins TRBV18 to TRBJ2-7; 8 bases agree with TRBD1. V shed 1 base, J shed 6 bases, and the junction held 8 bases outside the gene matches. Germline V gene lookup returns CDR1 KGHSH and CDR2 LQKENI. CDR3 length: 15 amino acids. CDR3 loop: CASSPRRGRRGEQYF. In nucleotides, the CDR3 is TGTGCCAGCTCACCACGCAGGGGGCGCCGGGGCGAGCAGTACTTC. Variable domain in full (rest from reference TRBV18 and TRBJ2-7): NAGVMQNPRHLVRRRGQEARLRCSPMKGHSHVYWYRQLPEEGLKFMVYLQKENIIDESGMPKERFSAEFPKEGPSILRIQQVVRGDSAAYFCASSPRRGRRGEQYFGPGTRLTVT.